The clone carrying this T cell receptor (beta chain) was seen at least ten times. The entry originates in a study of CD8 T cells in ankylosing spondylitis. The CDR3 consists of 16 residues. V was cut by 3 bases and J by 2 bases, with 14 bases left in between. Using its own MiXCR run on the 5' RACE reads, TCRdb lists one record per CDR3 protein. The data show under 200,000 distinct CDR3 sequences, with around a tenth seen just once and 25% to 30% held by the top ten. Sequenced: blood, either unsorted or a sorted T cell fraction (not recorded which). The TCR was taken from a male donor with ankylosing spondylitis or in good health (not recorded which). The chain employs TRBV12-3 or TRBV12-4 and TRBJ2-1; maybe TRBD2 (5 bases). DNA for the CDR3: TGTGCCAGCAGTTTGGGCGAGGGTTGGCCCTACAATGAGCAGTTCTTC. Amino acids: CASSLGEGWPYNEQFF.